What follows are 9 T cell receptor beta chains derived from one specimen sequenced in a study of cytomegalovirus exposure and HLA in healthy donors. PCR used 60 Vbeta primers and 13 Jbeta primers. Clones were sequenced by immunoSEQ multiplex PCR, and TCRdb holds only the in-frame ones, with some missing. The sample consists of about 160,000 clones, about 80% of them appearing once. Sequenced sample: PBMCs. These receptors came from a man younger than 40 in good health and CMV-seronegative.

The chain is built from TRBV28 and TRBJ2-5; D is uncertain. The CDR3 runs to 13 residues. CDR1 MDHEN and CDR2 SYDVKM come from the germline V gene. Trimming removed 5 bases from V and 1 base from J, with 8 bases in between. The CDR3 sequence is CASSPEFQETQYF. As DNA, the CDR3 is TGTGCCAGCAGTCCCGAGTTCCAAGAGACCCAGTACTTC.

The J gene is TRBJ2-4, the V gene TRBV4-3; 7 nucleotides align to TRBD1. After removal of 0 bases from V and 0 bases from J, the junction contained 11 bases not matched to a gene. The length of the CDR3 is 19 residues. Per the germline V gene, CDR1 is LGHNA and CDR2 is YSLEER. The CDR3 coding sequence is TGCGCCAGCAGCCAAGATCTGCTCAGGGGGAGCGTAGCCAAAAACATTCAGTACTTC. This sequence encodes CASSQDLLRGSVAKNIQYF.

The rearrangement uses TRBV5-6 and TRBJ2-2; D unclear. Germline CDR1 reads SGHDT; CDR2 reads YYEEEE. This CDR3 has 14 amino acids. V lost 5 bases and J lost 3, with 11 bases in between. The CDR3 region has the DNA TGTGCCAGCAGACTCGAACAGTACACCGGGGAGCTGTTTTTT. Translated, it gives CASRLEQYTGELFF.

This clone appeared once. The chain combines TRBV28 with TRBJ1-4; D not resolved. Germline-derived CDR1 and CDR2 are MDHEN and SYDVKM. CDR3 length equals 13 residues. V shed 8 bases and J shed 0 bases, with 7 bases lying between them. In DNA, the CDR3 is TGTGCCAGCTACAGTACAACTAATGAAAAACTGTTTTTT. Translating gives CASYSTTNEKLFF. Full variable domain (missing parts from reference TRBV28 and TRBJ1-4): DVKVTQSSRYLVKRTGEKVFLECVQDMDHENMFWYRQDPGLGLRLIYFSYDVKMKEKGDIPEGYSVSREKKERFSLILESASTNQTSMYLCASYSTTNEKLFFGSGTQLSVL.

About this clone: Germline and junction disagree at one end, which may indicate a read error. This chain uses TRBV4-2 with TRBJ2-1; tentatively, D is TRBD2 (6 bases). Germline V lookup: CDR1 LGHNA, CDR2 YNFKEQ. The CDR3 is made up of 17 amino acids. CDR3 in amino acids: CASGQELAGSSYNEQFF. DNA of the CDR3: TGTGCCAGCGGCCAAGAATTGGCGGGGAGCTCCTACAATGAGCAGTTCTTC.

CDR3 bases: TGCGCCAGCAGCCAAGAACCTAAAGCCAAAAACATTCAGTACTTC. It translates to CASSQEPKAKNIQYF. The chain combines TRBV4-3 with TRBJ2-4; D unclear. The CDR3 is made up of 15 amino acids. The V and J ends lost 0 bases and 0 bases respectively, with 6 bases between them. From germline, CDR1 is LGHNA and CDR2 YSLEER.

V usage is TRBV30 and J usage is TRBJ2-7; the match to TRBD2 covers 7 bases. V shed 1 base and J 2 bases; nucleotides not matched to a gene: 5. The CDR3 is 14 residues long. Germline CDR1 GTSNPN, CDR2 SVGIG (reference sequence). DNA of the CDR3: TGTGCCTGGAGTGGGGGGGGGTCTCCCTACGAGCAGTACTTC. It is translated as CAWSGGGSPYEQYF. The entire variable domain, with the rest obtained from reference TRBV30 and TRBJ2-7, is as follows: SQTIHQWPATLVQPVGSPLSLECTVEGTSNPNLYWYRQAAGRGLQLLFYSVGIGQISSEVPQNLSASRPQDRQFILSSKKLLLSDSGFYLCAWSGGGSPYEQYFGPGTRLTVT.

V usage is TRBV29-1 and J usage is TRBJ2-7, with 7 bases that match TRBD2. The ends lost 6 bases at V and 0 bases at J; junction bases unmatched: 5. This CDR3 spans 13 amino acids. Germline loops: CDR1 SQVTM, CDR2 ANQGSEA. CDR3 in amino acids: CSVGGVRSYEQYF. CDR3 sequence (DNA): TGCAGCGTGGGGGGGGTACGCTCCTACGAGCAGTACTTC.

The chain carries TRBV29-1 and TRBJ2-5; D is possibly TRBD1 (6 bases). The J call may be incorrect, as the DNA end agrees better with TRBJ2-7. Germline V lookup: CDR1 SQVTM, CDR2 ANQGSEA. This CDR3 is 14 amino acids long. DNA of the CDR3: TGCAGCGTTATAGCTACAGGGTCCTCCTACGAGCAGTACTTC. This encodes CSVIATGSSYEQYF.